This T cell receptor beta chain was found in a study of cytomegalovirus exposure and HLA in healthy donors. Study-level findings and limits: In a later analysis, TCR beta V- and J-gene trimming showed a link to a missense DCLRE1C variant. HLA restriction was apparent for most CMV-associated TCR beta chains in a later analysis.

This clone was seen only a few times. Its specificity is not known. V was pared by 4 bases and J by 5 bases, with 20 bases between. The germline gives CDR1 SGHTA, CDR2 FQGNSA. The length of the CDR3 is 16 residues. Vbeta (60) and Jbeta (13) primers were used in the PCR. Data came from immunoSEQ multiplex PCR; TCRdb stores just in-frame clones and leaves some out. The data contain 150,000 or so clones, over 65% of them singletons. This TCR was sampled from a woman aged 40 to 50 in good health and CMV-seronegative. The sample comprised PBMCs. The rearrangement uses TRBV7-2 and TRBJ1-2; TRBD1 is a possible D gene (6 bases). CDR3 nucleotide sequence: TGTGCCAGCAGCTCCCCGCGGTGGGGGGGCGGGTATGGCTACACCTTC. It codes for CASSSPRWGGGYGYTF. The full variable domain, with the rest looked up from reference TRBV7-2 and TRBJ1-2, is GAGVSQSPSNKVTEKGKDVELRCDPISGHTALYWYRQSLGQGLEFLIYFQGNSAPDKSGLPSDRFSAERTGGSVSTLTIQRTQQEDSAVYLCASSSPRWGGGYGYTFGSGTRLTVV.